One and the same sample provided the 8 T cell receptor beta chains below, sequenced in a study of patients and donors after allogeneic stem cell transplantation. MiXCR, run by TCRdb on the RT-PCR reads, gives a single entry per CDR3 protein. The profile shows approximately 200,000 distinct CDR3 sequences, less than 45% of them singletons. Material for sequencing was blood, either unsorted or a sorted T cell fraction (not recorded which). The origin of the receptors is a human donor who was either an allogeneic HSCT recipient or a stem cell or donor lymphocyte infusion donor (not recorded which). It is not recorded whose cells these are; they may come from a transplant donor.

V usage is TRBV12-3 or TRBV12-4 and J usage is TRBJ2-1; no clear D gene. Trimming took off 0 bases at V and 5 bases at J, with 8 bases between the two ends. The CDR3 consists of 14 residues. CDR3 sequence (DNA): TGTGCCAGCAGTTTAGCGACACGCCACAATGAGCAGTTCTTC. Encoded protein: CASSLATRHNEQFF.

The DNA for the CDR3 is TGCGCCAGCCTAGCGGGACTCGGCACAGATACGCAGTATTTT. As protein: CASLAGLGTDTQYF. The chain links TRBV5-1 to TRBJ2-3; 9 nucleotides agree with TRBD2. The V gene's germline CDR1 is SGHRS and CDR2 YFSETQ. There are 14 residues in the CDR3. Unmatched junction bases numbered 4, after V lost 7 bases and J lost 1 base.

J is TRBJ2-1 and V is TRBV27, with D possibly being TRBD2 (5 bases). Trimming removed 5 bases at V and 6 bases at J, with 11 bases between. Germline-derived CDR1 and CDR2 are MNHEY and SMNVEV (reference sequence). CDR3 length: 13 residues. The CDR3 nucleotides read TGTGCCAGCAGTCCCCATGAGGGCAATGAGCAGTTCTTC. Its translation: CASSPHEGNEQFF.

DNA for the CDR3: TGTGCCAGCAGTTTTCTAGCGGGAGAGGCCAAAAACATTCAGTACTTC. As protein: CASSFLAGEAKNIQYF. This chain uses TRBV27 with TRBJ2-4; 10 nucleotides match TRBD2. Germline CDR1 is MNHEY and CDR2 is SMNVEV (reference sequence). The CDR3 consists of 16 residues. Germline trimming cut 3 bases from V and 1 base from J; bases unmatched to any gene: 3.

This chain connects TRBV12-3 or TRBV12-4 to TRBJ2-5; no reliable D call. Trimming removed 1 base from V and 5 bases from J, with 11 bases in between. CDR3 length: 14 amino acids. CDR3 bases: TGTGCCAGCAGTTTAGGGGTGTCTGGTGAGACCCAGTACTTC. It encodes CASSLGVSGETQYF.

This clonotype has only a few counts. This chain connects TRBV6-5 to TRBJ2-7; TRBD1 matches 11 bases. The CDR3 is made up of 15 amino acids. Unmatched junction bases numbered 11, after V lost 6 bases and J lost 7 bases. CDR1 and CDR2 (germline): MNHEY, SVGAGI. This CDR3 is CASSRAPGQGGEQYF. DNA for the CDR3: TGTGCCAGCAGCCGCGCCCCGGGACAGGGGGGTGAGCAGTACTTC.

The chain joins TRBV29-1 to TRBJ1-1, with a tentative D call TRBD1 (5 bases). The germline CDR1 and CDR2 sequences are SQVTM and ANQGSEA. This CDR3 has 13 residues. V was clipped by 4 bases and J by 0 bases, with 9 bases between them. The CDR3 DNA is TGCAGCGTTGTTTACAGGATGAACACTGAAGCTTTCTTT. It codes for CSVVYRMNTEAFF.

This clonotype was seen a few times. DNA for the CDR3: TGTGCCACGACCCCCCGCTTTCTTTCTGGGGAGACCCAGTACTTC. Translating gives CATTPRFLSGETQYF. V gene TRBV24-1 combines with J gene TRBJ2-5; D not resolved. The CDR3 contains 15 residues. The V end was cut by 10 bases, the J end by 5 bases, with 22 bases between. Germline-derived CDR1 and CDR2 are KGHDR and SFDVKD.